Sequencing of this T cell receptor (beta chain) was carried out in a study of blood T cells in healthy people across ages. Donors were healthy Caucasian individuals from Russia aged about 6 to 90. Unmatched junction bases numbered 13, after V lost 1 base and J lost 10 bases. In germline, CDR1 is LNHNV, CDR2 YYDKDF (reference sequence). The CDR3 covers 17 residues. A second PCR, run for roughly 6 to 11 cycles, used a sample-barcoded 5' primer plus a J-beta primer mix. TCRdb passed the 5' RACE reads through MiXCR, listing each CDR3 protein once. This table has some 1.6 million distinct CDR3 sequences, around 36% appearing once.

The chain employs TRBV15 and TRBJ2-1, with 10 bases lining up with TRBD2. This TCR was sampled from a woman aged 25-40 years in good health. Sequences were obtained from blood. The CDR3 nucleotides are TGTGCCACCAGCAGAGGATCGAGCGGGAGGGCCAGGGACGAGCAGTTCTTC. It is translated as CATSRGSSGRARDEQFF.